A few counts support the clone carrying this TCR beta chain. There were TCR beta CDR3 regions amplified from RNA transcripts. A set of HTBI primers served as the primers for a first-round RT-PCR of the TCR CDR3. In TCRdb, the multiplex PCR reads were re-called with MiXCR into one record per CDR3 protein. The sample lists 550,000 to 800,000 distinct CDR3 sequences; 17% were seen once. The V end was cut by 3 bases, the J end by 1 base, with 7 bases between. The CDR3 covers 15 residues. In germline, CDR1 is KGHSH, CDR2 LQKENI. The data were taken from a study of T cells in Graves' hyperthyroidism and ophthalmopathy.

The rearrangement joins TRBV18 to TRBJ2-6; D gene unclear. The sequencing sample was made of blood. This sequence was found in a man aged 45-60 years with Graves' hyperthyroidism. CDR3: CASSPQASGANVLTF. The CDR3 coding sequence is TGTGCCAGCTCACCGCAGGCATCTGGGGCCAACGTCCTGACTTTC.